This T cell receptor beta chain comes out of a study of graft-versus-host responses after intestinal transplantation. The overall study: Those transplanted obtained multivisceral, liver-intestinal, or isolated intestinal grafts. Every recipient had anti-thymocyte globulin induction and around three years of tacrolimus plus steroids.

Note on this clone: Its target is unknown.

Profiling relied on immunoSEQ multiplex PCR, and the TCRdb table lists in-frame clones only, not all of them. Counted here are 75,000 to 100,000 clones, 80% to 95% occurring once; the ten biggest clones make up about 16%. General observations from the study: Detection of GvH clones occurred in recipient marrow, and some had their first appearance in ileum or blood. In patients with graft-donor T cell macrochimerism, allograft graft-versus-host to host-versus-graft clonal ratios were high.

The sample consisted of PBMCs, taken approximately 420 days after intestinal transplant. The clonotype originates from a human patient who received an intestinal transplant, so some T cells may come from the graft donor.

CDR3 sequence reads: CASSMEDVQGAYEQYF. CDR3 sequence (DNA): TGCGCCAGCTCCATGGAAGACGTGCAGGGGGCATACGAGCAGTACTTC. The chain links TRBV4-1 to TRBJ2-7, with TRBD1 matching 8 bases. With V trimmed by 8 bases and J by 4 bases, 16 bases remained unmatched. The germline CDR1 and CDR2 sequences are MGHRA and YSYEKL. The CDR3 runs 16 residues.